This TCR beta chain was documented in a study of identical twins. The study's findings and limits: Without tracking the same donors, conclusions rested on cross-sectional statistical analysis. While abundant cord blood beta clonotypes carried fewer insertions, memory repertoires showed no such pattern.

This clonotype was recorded a few times. The antigen is not known. TCRdb analysed the 5' RACE reads with MiXCR anew, one entry per CDR3 protein. The table lists 650,000 to 750,000 distinct CDR3 sequences, 21% of them singletons. V gave up 8 bases and J gave up 6 bases; unmatched junction bases: 9. The length of the CDR3 is 13 residues. Germline values: CDR1 WSHSY, CDR2 SAAADI. The same sample was also studied in work on T cells expressing NK-cell markers. That investigation notes: Sorting was restricted to alpha-beta TCR T cells by an anti-gamma-delta TCR antibody in several experiments.

The clonotype comes from a woman aged 18-30 years in good health. The chain couples TRBV10-2 to TRBJ1-2; 7 bases line up with TRBD1. The material sequenced was PBMCs. This CDR3 reads CASGYRGGDGYTF. CDR3 DNA sequence: TGCGCCAGCGGGTACAGGGGCGGCGATGGCTACACCTTC.